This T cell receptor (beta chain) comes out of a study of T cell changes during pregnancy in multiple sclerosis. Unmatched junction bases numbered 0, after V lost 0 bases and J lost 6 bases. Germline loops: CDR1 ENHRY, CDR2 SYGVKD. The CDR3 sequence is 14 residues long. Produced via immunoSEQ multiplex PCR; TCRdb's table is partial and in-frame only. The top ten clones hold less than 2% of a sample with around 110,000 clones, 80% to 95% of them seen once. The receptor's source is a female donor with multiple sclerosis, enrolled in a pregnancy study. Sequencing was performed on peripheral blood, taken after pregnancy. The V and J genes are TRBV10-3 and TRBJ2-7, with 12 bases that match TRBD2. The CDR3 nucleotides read TGTGCCATCAGTGAGTCGACTAGCGGGAGCGAGCAGTACTTC. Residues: CAISESTSGSEQYF.